This TCR beta chain was sequenced in a study of blood T cells in healthy people across ages. Using a J-beta primer mix together with a sample-barcoded 5' primer, a second PCR was run for about 6 to 11 cycles. TCRdb independently ran MiXCR on the 5' RACE reads; one entry per CDR3 protein. The sample yields 600,000 to 850,000 distinct CDR3 sequences, about 42% seen once. The CDR3 is made up of 15 amino acids. With 2 bases clipped from V and 13 bases from J, the junction kept 9 bases outside the gene matches. Germline V gene sequence: CDR1 MNHEY, CDR2 SVGEGT. Concerning this clonotype itself: Its antigen is unknown. This may come from a read error, since a much larger clone is one base off.

Study observations and caveats: PBMCs that were unsorted prevented a conclusive naive versus antigen-experienced comparison. Donor CMV infection status was unknown, possibly confounding age-related changes in expanded clonotypes. Both naive CD4+ cell counts and diversity were greater in long-lived donors than in aged donors.

This sequence originates from a woman aged 55-70 years in good health. The sample consisted of blood. The rearrangement links TRBV6-2 or TRBV6-3 to TRBJ2-4; 12 bases agree with TRBD2. CDR3 bases: TGTGCCAGCAGTTACACGGTACTAGCGGGAGGAGAGCAGTACTTC. Protein product: CASSYTVLAGGEQYF.